This T cell receptor (beta chain) was observed in a study of CD8 T cells in ankylosing spondylitis. Making the TCR beta libraries involved quantitative 5'-RACE with molecular barcodes. Via MiXCR, TCRdb re-called the 5' RACE reads, giving one row per CDR3 protein. Of a few hundred thousand distinct CDR3 sequences listed, 15% to 25% are singletons. To note about this clonotype: Its target is unknown.

This CDR3 has 15 amino acids. V lost 7 bases, J lost 0 bases, and 12 bases lay in between. Germline V gene sequence: CDR1 MNHNS, CDR2 SASEGT. Study results and limitations: Disease-linked clones were CD8+ and relatively rare in peripheral blood. Some motif variants had been reported before (in reactive arthritis synovial fluid and blood). In ankylosing spondylitis patients, matched synovial fluid reportedly showed significant enrichment of disease-linked clones.

Sequences were obtained from blood, either unsorted or a sorted T cell fraction (not recorded which). This TCR came from a male donor with ankylosing spondylitis or in good health (not recorded which). The chain employs TRBV6-1 and TRBJ1-4; D uncertain. Written as DNA, the CDR3 is TGTGCCAGCACCTATACGGCCGCAACTAATGAAAAACTGTTTTTT. It yields the protein CASTYTAATNEKLFF.